This T cell receptor (beta chain) was identified during a study of T cells in Graves' hyperthyroidism and ophthalmopathy. At the level of the study: Peripheral blood specimens were obtained at initial diagnosis, prior to any treatment.

Amplified regions were TCR beta CDR3 sequences from RNA transcripts. The HTBI primer set was used in a first-round RT-PCR of the TCR CDR3. TCRdb recomputed calls from the multiplex PCR reads with MiXCR, one row per CDR3 protein. The top ten hold approximately 18% of the sample, which has roughly 530,000 distinct CDR3 sequences, over 15% seen once. A few counts support this clonotype. The CDR3 spans 15 residues. Germline V gene sequence: CDR1 DFQATT, CDR2 SNEGSKA (reference sequence). Unmatched junction bases numbered 4, after V lost 0 bases and J lost 6 bases. Exclusions: uncontrolled infection, other autoimmune disease, pregnancy, lactation. Isolation of PBMCs was performed on about 10 ml fresh peripheral blood.

The receptor was derived from a woman aged 18-29 years with Graves' ophthalmopathy. The sequenced material came from blood. V gene TRBV20-1 combines with J gene TRBJ2-3; 12 bases are a match to TRBD2. The CDR3: CSARDLAGGQDTQYF. CDR3 sequence (DNA): TGCAGTGCTAGAGATCTAGCGGGGGGGCAGGATACGCAGTATTTT.